This TCR beta chain was profiled in a study of T cells in Graves' hyperthyroidism and ophthalmopathy. What was amplified from RNA transcripts were TCR beta CDR3 regions. The primer set for the first-round RT-PCR of the TCR CDR3 was HTBI. TCRdb reprocessed the multiplex PCR reads via MiXCR and lists one record per CDR3 protein. Of hundreds of thousands of distinct CDR3 sequences listed, 15% to 20% are singletons. Source material for PBMCs was more than 7.5 ml fresh peripheral blood. Germline CDR1 SGHKS, CDR2 YYEKEE (reference sequence). The CDR3 consists of 16 residues. The V end was cut by 0 bases, the J end by 0 bases, with 9 bases between.

The rearrangement links TRBV5-5 to TRBJ2-2; a possible D gene is TRBD2 (5 bases). The receptor was derived from a man in his forties with Graves' ophthalmopathy. Material: blood. CDR3 residues: CASSLDRGSNTGELFF. The CDR3 nucleotides read TGTGCCAGCAGCTTGGATCGGGGATCGAACACCGGGGAGCTGTTTTTT.